Below, 14 T cell receptor beta chains from the same sample are listed, as sequenced in a study of spatial heterogeneity in lung cancer. Time point of the sample: sample taken at primary tumor resection. No cells were sorted before sequencing. The whole RNA sequenced was extracted from tumor, nontumor lung or frozen PBMC. MiXCR, run by TCRdb on the 5' RACE reads, gives a single entry per CDR3 protein. In the table there are around 40,000 distinct CDR3 sequences, roughly 5.6% of which are singletons. The sample consisted of PBMCs, taken at surgery. Receptors originate from a female donor with early-stage non-small cell lung cancer.

This clonotype was counted at least ten times. The rearrangement joins TRBV10-3 to TRBJ1-6; D unresolved. Trimming left V 3 bases short and J 5 bases short, with 11 bases between. The CDR3 contains 15 residues. The V gene's germline CDR1 is ENHRY and CDR2 SYGVKD. The CDR3 loop reads CAISELPGDNSPLHF. CDR3 bases: TGTGCCATCAGTGAACTACCAGGAGATAATTCACCCCTCCACTTT.

This clonotype was counted ten times or more. The chain joins TRBV28 to TRBJ1-1; TRBD1 might be the D (5 bases). CDR3 length equals 14 residues. V dropped 8 bases and J dropped 1 base, with 14 bases sitting between them. The germline CDR1 and CDR2 sequences are MDHEN and SYDVKM. Here the CDR3 reads CASSRGGTNTEAFF. CDR3 coding DNA: TGTGCCAGCTCCCGGGGCGGTACGAACACTGAAGCTTTCTTT.

There are a few counts of this clonotype. The chain recombines TRBV6-5 with TRBJ2-6; 7 nucleotides agree with TRBD1. The CDR3 contains 15 residues. The junction had 5 bases not matched to a gene; V was cut back by 7 bases and J by 2 bases. Per germline, CDR1 MNHEY and CDR2 SVGAGI. The CDR3 spells CASTRQGAGANVLTF. CDR3 in DNA: TGTGCCAGCACCCGACAGGGCGCTGGGGCCAACGTCCTGACTTTC.

This clonotype was observed many times. The chain combines TRBV28 with TRBJ2-7; 8 bases agree with TRBD1. Trimming cost V 5 bases and J 2 bases; bases outside gene matches: 14. The V gene's germline CDR1 is MDHEN and CDR2 SYDVKM. This CDR3 is built from 17 residues. CDR3 bases: TGTGCCAGCAGTCGGGAGACAGGGGTGATAGATACCTACGAGCAGTACTTC. The encoded protein is CASSRETGVIDTYEQYF.

This clonotype was picked up many times. The genes are TRBV15 and TRBJ2-3; D is undetermined. V was trimmed by 0 bases and J by 1 base, leaving 5 bases between them. The CDR3 is 14 residues long. Germline assignment: CDR1 LNHNV and CDR2 YYDKDF (reference sequence). The CDR3 nucleotides are TGTGCCACCAGCAGAGATGGAGGCACAGATACGCAGTATTTT. This translates into CATSRDGGTDTQYF.

The table lists this clonotype with many counts. V and J are TRBV4-1 and TRBJ1-1; the D is unclear. Germline CDR1 MGHRA, CDR2 YSYEKL. There are 15 residues in the CDR3. Trimming cost V 1 base and J 0 bases, with 9 bases left between them. The CDR3 DNA follows: TGCGCCAGCAGCCAAGCCCGGACCGTGAACACTGAAGCTTTCTTT. This encodes CASSQARTVNTEAFF.

This clonotype was detected only a few times. The J gene is TRBJ2-5, the V gene TRBV28, with 8 positions matching TRBD2. Losses at the gene ends were 5 bases for V and 4 bases for J; bases not matched to a gene: 6. CDR3 length: 14 amino acids. Germline-derived CDR1 and CDR2 are MDHEN and SYDVKM. CDR3 nucleotide sequence: TGTGCCAGCAGTAAGAGCGGGGGCTTAGAGACCCAGTACTTC. It encodes CASSKSGGLETQYF.

This clonotype was seen at least ten times. J is TRBJ1-2 and V is TRBV29-1, with D unclear. The CDR3 has 13 amino acids. Trimming took off 4 bases at V and 8 bases at J, with 17 bases between the two ends. Per the germline V gene, CDR1 is SQVTM and CDR2 is ANQGSEA. CDR3 sequence (DNA): TGCAGCGTTGTACGTTGGGGTGAGAAGGGCTACACCTTC. It yields the protein CSVVRWGEKGYTF.

This clonotype was found a few times. A read error may explain this, as a much larger clone is one base away. The V call is TRBV27, the J call TRBJ1-2; D is unclear. CDR1 and CDR2 from the germline V gene are MNHEY and SMNVEV (reference sequence). Trimming left V 8 bases short and J 4 bases short, with 20 bases between. CDR3 length: 15 amino acids. The CDR3 DNA reads TGTGCCAGCGGCCCTTTGCATAGGGATCGCTATGGCTACACCTTC. Translating it yields CASGPLHRDRYGYTF.

This clonotype was picked up many times. V usage is TRBV7-2 and J usage is TRBJ1-2, with D possibly TRBD1 on 6 matching bases. The CDR3 has 13 amino acids. V was cut by 9 bases and J by 4 bases, with 15 bases left in between. Germline loops: CDR1 SGHTA, CDR2 FQGNSA. CDR3 sequence (DNA): TGTGCCAGTATGCCAGGGACAACCTATGGCTACACCTTC. Translated, it gives CASMPGTTYGYTF.

This clonotype was seen at least ten times. The chain uses TRBV12-3 or TRBV12-4 and TRBJ2-7; D may be TRBD2 (5 bases). The CDR3 loop spans 12 amino acids. Trimming pared 2 bases from V and 5 bases from J, leaving 7 bases between. CDR3 DNA: TGTGCCAGCAGTTTAAGGCGGGACGAGCAGTACTTC. This translates into CASSLRRDEQYF.

This clonotype was seen only a few times. V usage is TRBV6-2 or TRBV6-3 and J usage is TRBJ2-5; a weak D match, TRBD1 (6 bases). V lost 7 bases and J lost 4, with 16 bases in between. Per the germline V gene, CDR1 is MNHEY and CDR2 is SVGEGT. The CDR3 loop spans 14 amino acids. The DNA for the CDR3 is TGTGCCAGCATGCAGGGGATATTGGGAGAGACCCAGTACTTC. Residues: CASMQGILGETQYF.

This clonotype came up many times. This chain uses TRBV7-2 with TRBJ2-1; possibly TRBD1 or TRBD2 for D (6 bases each). CDR3 length: 14 amino acids. Germline loops: CDR1 SGHTA, CDR2 FQGNSA. With 3 bases removed from V and 4 bases from J, the gap between germline ends came to 10 bases. CDR3 nucleotides: TGTGCCAGCAGCTTGATAGGGGGGTACAATGAGCAGTTCTTC. Protein: CASSLIGGYNEQFF.

This clonotype was counted ten times or more. The chain has TRBV4-1 and TRBJ1-2; TRBD1 agrees at 7 bases. The germline CDR1 and CDR2 sequences are MGHRA and YSYEKL. V shed 3 bases, J shed 8 bases, and the junction held 12 bases outside the gene matches. The length of the CDR3 is 15 residues. CDR3 DNA sequence: TGCGCCAGCAGCCAGGTAGGGGGCGTTCTCACCGGCTACACCTTC. Residues: CASSQVGGVLTGYTF.